The source of this T cell receptor beta chain is a study of T cells in Graves' hyperthyroidism and ophthalmopathy. Study context: Sampling of peripheral blood happened at initial diagnosis, prior to any treatment.

This clonotype was found many times. The V gene lost 4 bases and the J gene lost 0 bases, with 10 bases spanning the gap. The CDR3 consists of 15 residues. Germline-derived CDR1 and CDR2 are MDHEN and SYDVKM. From RNA transcripts, TCR beta CDR3 regions were amplified. The HTBI primer set was used in a first-round RT-PCR of the TCR CDR3. Via MiXCR, TCRdb re-called the multiplex PCR reads, giving one row per CDR3 protein. The table includes around 560,000 distinct CDR3 sequences, over 15% detected once. The sequenced sample was blood. The chain uses TRBV28 and TRBJ2-4, with no clear D. The receptor was derived from a woman younger than 30 with Graves' hyperthyroidism. Written as DNA, the CDR3 is TGTGCCAGCAGTTCCGCCGAGTTAGCCAAAAACATTCAGTACTTC. Residues: CASSSAELAKNIQYF.